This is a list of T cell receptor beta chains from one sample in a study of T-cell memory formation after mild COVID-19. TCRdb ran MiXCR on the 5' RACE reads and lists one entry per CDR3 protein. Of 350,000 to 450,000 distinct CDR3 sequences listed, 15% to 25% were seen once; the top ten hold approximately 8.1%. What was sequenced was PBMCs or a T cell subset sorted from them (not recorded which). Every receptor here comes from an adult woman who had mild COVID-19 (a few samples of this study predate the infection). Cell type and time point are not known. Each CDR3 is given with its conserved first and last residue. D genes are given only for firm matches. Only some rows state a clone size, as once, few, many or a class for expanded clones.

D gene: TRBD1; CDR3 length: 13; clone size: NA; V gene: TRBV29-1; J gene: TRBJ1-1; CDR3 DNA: TGCAGCGTTAACACAGGGGTGGCCTTTGGAGCTTTCTTT; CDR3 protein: CSVNTGVAFGAFF
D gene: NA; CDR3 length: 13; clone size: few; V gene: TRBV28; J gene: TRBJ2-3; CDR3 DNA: TGTGCCAGCAGTTTACCGAGAGTGAATACGCAGTATTTT; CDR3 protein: CASSLPRVNTQYF
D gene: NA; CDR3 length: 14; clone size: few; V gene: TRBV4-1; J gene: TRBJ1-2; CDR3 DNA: TGCGCCAGCAGCCAAGACAGGGGCGCCCATGGCTACACCTTC; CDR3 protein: CASSQDRGAHGYTF
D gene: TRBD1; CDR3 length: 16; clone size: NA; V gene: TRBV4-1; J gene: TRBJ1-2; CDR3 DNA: TGCGCCAGCAGCCAAGGCCGGACAGGGAGTGCCGGGGGCTACACCTTC; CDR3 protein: CASSQGRTGSAGGYTF
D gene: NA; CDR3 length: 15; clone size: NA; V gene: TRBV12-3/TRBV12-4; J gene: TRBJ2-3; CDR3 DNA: TGTGCCAGCAGTCCCGAATCTTATAACACAGATACGCAGTATTTT; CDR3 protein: CASSPESYNTDTQYF
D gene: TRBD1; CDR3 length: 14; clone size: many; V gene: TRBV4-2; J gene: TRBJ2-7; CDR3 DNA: TGTGCCAGCAGCCATGACAGGGGGTTCAGCGAGCAGTACTTC; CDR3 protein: CASSHDRGFSEQYF
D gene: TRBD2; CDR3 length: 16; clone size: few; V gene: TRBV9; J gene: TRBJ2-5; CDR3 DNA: TGTGCCAGCAGCGTAGGTGGACTAGCGGGATCTGAGACCCAGTACTTC; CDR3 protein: CASSVGGLAGSETQYF
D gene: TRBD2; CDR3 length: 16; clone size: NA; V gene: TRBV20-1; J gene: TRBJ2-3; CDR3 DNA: TGCAGTGCTGAGATCAAAAACGGGAGGGCCATCGATACGCAGTATTTT; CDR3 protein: CSAEIKNGRAIDTQYF
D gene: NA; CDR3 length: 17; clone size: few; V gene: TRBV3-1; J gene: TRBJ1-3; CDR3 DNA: TGTGCCAGCAGCCAAGAGTGGGGAGAGATCTCTGGAAACACCATATATTTT; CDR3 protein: CASSQEWGEISGNTIYF
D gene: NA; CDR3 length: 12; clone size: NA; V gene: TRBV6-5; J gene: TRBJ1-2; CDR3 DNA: TGTGCCAGCAGTTACAGGGGCGATGGCTACACCTTC; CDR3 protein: CASSYRGDGYTF
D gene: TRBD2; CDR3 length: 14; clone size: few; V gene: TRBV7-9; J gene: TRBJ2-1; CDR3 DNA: TGTGCCAGCAGGCCGGGGGGGTTATTTGATGAGCAGTTCTTC; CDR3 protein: CASRPGGLFDEQFF
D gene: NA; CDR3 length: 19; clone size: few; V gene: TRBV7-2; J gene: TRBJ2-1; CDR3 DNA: TGTGCCAGCAGCTTGTCCAGGGCCGGAGTGGTTGGCTCCTACAATGAGCAGTTCTTC; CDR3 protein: CASSLSRAGVVGSYNEQFF
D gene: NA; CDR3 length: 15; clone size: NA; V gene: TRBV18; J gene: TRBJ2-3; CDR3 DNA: TGTGCCAGCTCACCACCAACGGGAAGCACAGATACGCAGTATTTT; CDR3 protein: CASSPPTGSTDTQYF
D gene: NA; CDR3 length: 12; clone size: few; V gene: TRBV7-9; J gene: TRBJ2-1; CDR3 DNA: TGTGCCAGCCCCGAAGGACCCAATGAGCAGTTCTTC; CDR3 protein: CASPEGPNEQFF
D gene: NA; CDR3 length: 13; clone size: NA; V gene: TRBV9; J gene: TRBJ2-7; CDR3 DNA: TGTGCCAGCAGCGTAGACGTAACGGGGGAGCAGTACTTC; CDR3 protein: CASSVDVTGEQYF
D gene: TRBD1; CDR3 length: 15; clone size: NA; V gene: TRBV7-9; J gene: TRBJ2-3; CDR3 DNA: TGTGCCAGCAGCTACGAAGGGGGCAACACAGATACGCAGTATTTT; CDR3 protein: CASSYEGGNTDTQYF
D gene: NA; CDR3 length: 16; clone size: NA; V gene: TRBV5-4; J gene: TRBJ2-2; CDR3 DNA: TGTGCCAGCAGCTTGGCCAAGAACAGGGTGACCGGGGAGCTGTTTTTT; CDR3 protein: CASSLAKNRVTGELFF
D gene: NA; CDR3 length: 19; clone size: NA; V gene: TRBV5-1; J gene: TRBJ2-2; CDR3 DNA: TGCGCCAGCAGCAATACGGCGGAGGTTTCGTTCGCGAACACCGGGGAGCTGTTTTTT; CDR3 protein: CASSNTAEVSFANTGELFF
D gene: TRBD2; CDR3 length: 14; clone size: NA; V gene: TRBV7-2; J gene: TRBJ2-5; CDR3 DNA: TGTGCCGGCAGCTCCGGGGGGGCCCCAGAGACCCAGTACTTC; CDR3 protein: CAGSSGGAPETQYF
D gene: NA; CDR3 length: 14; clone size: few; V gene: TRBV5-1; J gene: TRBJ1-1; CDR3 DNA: TGCGCCAGCAGCTTGGAAGGGGGGTACTTTGAAGCTTTCTTT; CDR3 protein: CASSLEGGYFEAFF
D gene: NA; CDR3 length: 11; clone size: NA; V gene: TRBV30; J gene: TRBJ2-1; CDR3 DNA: TGTGCCTGGAGCGTCCCGGGTGAGCAGTTCTTC; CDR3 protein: CAWSVPGEQFF
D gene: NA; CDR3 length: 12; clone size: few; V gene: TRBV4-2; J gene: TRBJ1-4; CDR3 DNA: TGTGCCAGCAGCCAAGAAGCTGAAAAACTGTTTTTT; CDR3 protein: CASSQEAEKLFF
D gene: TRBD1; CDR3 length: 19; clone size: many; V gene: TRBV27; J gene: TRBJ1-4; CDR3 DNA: TGTGCCAGCACCACCCGACTGGGGAAGCCGGGACAGTCCAATGAAAAACTGTTTTTT; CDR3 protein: CASTTRLGKPGQSNEKLFF
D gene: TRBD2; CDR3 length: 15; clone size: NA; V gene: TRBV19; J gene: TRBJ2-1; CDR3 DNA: TGTGCCAGTATGGAGAGCGGGAGCTCCTACAATGAGCAGTTCTTC; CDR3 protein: CASMESGSSYNEQFF
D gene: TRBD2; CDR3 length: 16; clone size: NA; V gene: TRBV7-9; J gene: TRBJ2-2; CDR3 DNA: TGTGCCAGCAGACCGTTAGCGGGGATACACACCGGGGAGCTGTTTTTT; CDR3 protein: CASRPLAGIHTGELFF
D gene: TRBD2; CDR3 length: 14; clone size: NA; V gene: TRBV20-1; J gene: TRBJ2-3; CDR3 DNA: TGCAGCGGTGGGTTAGCGGGAGCGACAGATACGCAGTATTTT; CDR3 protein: CSGGLAGATDTQYF
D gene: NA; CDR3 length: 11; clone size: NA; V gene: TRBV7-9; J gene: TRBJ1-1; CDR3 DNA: TGTGCCAGCAGCGACCGGGACGTCGGCTTCTTT; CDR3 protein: CASSDRDVGFF
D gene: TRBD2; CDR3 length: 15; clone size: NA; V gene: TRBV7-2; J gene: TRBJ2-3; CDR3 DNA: TGTGCCAGCAGCTTTCAGCGGGGGATCACAGATACGCAGTATTTT; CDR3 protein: CASSFQRGITDTQYF
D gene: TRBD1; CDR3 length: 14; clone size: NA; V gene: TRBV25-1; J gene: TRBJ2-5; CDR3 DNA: TGTGCCAGCAGTGGAGAGACAGGGCAAGAGACCCAGTACTTC; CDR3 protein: CASSGETGQETQYF
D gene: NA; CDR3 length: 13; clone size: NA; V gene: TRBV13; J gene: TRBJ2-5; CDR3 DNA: TGTGCCAGCAGCACCGGCTCGGCGGAGACCCAGTACTTC; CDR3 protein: CASSTGSAETQYF
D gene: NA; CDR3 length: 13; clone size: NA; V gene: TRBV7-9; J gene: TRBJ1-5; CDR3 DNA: TGTGCCAGCGCGGGTGGTGGCAATCAGCCCCAGCATTTT; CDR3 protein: CASAGGGNQPQHF
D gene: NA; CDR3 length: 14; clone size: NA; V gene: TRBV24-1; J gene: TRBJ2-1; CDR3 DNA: TGTGCCACCAGCGGAGGGACTTTCTACAATGAGCAGTTCTTC; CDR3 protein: CATSGGTFYNEQFF